These 27 T cell receptor beta chains share one sample of origin, sequenced in a study of radiotherapy plus CTLA-4 blockade in lung cancer. Sequenced by immunoSEQ multiplex PCR; TCRdb stores in-frame clones only, minus some. This table holds under 110,000 clones, approximately 87% found once. The sequencing used peripheral blood, collected from a patient treated with radiotherapy plus ipilimumab. These receptors were taken from a human donor with non-small cell lung cancer that progressed on radiotherapy plus ipilimumab. Some clones in this sample may be carry-over from other donors' samples.

This chain joins TRBV7-9 and TRBJ1-3; D uncertain. The germline V gene has CDR1 SEHNR and CDR2 FQNEAQ (reference sequence). Trimming left V 2 bases short and J 0 bases short, with 17 bases between. This CDR3 has 18 amino acids. This chain's CDR3 is CASSLIVRQLFSGNTIYF. CDR3 sequence (DNA): TGTGCCAGCAGCTTAATTGTTAGACAACTATTCTCTGGAAACACCATATATTTT.

The count of this clone is one. The chain employs TRBV7-9 and TRBJ1-5; D is undetermined. Looked up from germline, CDR1 is SEHNR and CDR2 is FQNEAQ (reference sequence). This CDR3 comprises 12 residues. V was cut by 2 bases and J by 5 bases, with 4 bases left in between. CDR3 DNA: TGTGCCAGCAGCTTATCTTATCAGCCCCAGCATTTT. It translates to CASSLSYQPQHF.

The chain couples TRBV4-2 to TRBJ1-2, with a tentative D call TRBD1 (5 bases). The CDR3 is made up of 15 amino acids. Between the trimmed V and J ends, which lost 1 base and 4 bases, there was a span of 13 bases. Germline lookup yields CDR1 LGHNA and CDR2 YNFKEQ. The CDR3 protein is CASSQGQGGFYGYTF. In DNA, the CDR3 is TGTGCCAGCAGCCAAGGCCAGGGTGGGTTCTATGGCTACACCTTC.

The chain recombines TRBV7-2 with TRBJ1-5, with 7 nucleotides matching TRBD1. Losses at the gene ends were 7 bases for V and 4 bases for J; bases not matched to a gene: 10. This CDR3 has 15 residues. Germline V gives CDR1 SGHTA, CDR2 FQGNSA. Here the CDR3 reads CASNPTGVGNQPQHF. The CDR3 DNA follows: TGTGCCAGCAACCCCACAGGGGTTGGGAATCAGCCCCAGCATTTT.

The rearrangement links TRBV7-6 to TRBJ2-5, with 10 bases lining up with TRBD2. CDR1 and CDR2 (germline): SGHVS, FNYEAQ. CDR3 length: 15 amino acids. Trimming took 5 bases from V and 5 from J; bases not matched to a gene: 8. The CDR3 is CASSIQRGGLETQYF. In nucleotides, the CDR3 is TGTGCCAGCAGCATACAGCGGGGGGGCTTGGAGACCCAGTACTTC.

J is TRBJ2-3 and V is TRBV5-8; 11 bases are shared with TRBD1. CDR1 is SGHTS and CDR2 is YDEGEE in the germline V gene. V lost 4 bases, J lost 7 bases, and 5 bases stayed unmatched. The CDR3 runs 14 residues. The DNA of the CDR3 is TGTGCCAGCAGCCTGGACAGGGGGCGTAATACGCAGTATTTT. Encoded protein: CASSLDRGRNTQYF.

This chain connects TRBV5-1 to TRBJ1-2; 7 positions match TRBD1. Looked up from germline, CDR1 is SGHRS and CDR2 is YFSETQ. CDR3 length equals 14 residues. V lost 0 bases to trimming and J lost 10 bases; unmatched junction nucleotides: 9. CDR3 DNA sequence: TGCGCCAGCAGCTTGGCCGGGGAGGGGGCCTTCTACACCTTC. Protein sequence: CASSLAGEGAFYTF.

This chain connects TRBV5-1 to TRBJ2-3; maybe TRBD2 (5 bases). V lost 3 bases and J lost 4, with 15 bases in between. Per the germline V gene, CDR1 is SGHRS and CDR2 is YFSETQ. CDR3 length equals 15 residues. DNA of the CDR3: TGCGCCAGCAGCTCCAACCCCCTGGAGGCAGATACGCAGTATTTT. Residues: CASSSNPLEADTQYF. Supplemented by reference TRBV5-1 and TRBJ2-3, the full variable domain reads KAGVTQTPRYLIKTRGQQVTLSCSPISGHRSVSWYQQTPGQGLQFLFEYFSETQRNKGNFPGRFSGRQFSNSRSEMNVSTLELGDSALYLCASSSNPLEADTQYFGPGTRLTVL.

In its sample, this clone was seen once. The chain joins TRBV6-5 to TRBJ2-2; 10 nucleotides line up with TRBD2. V lost 8 bases to trimming and J lost 7 bases; unmatched junction nucleotides: 7. The CDR3 runs to 14 residues. Looked up from germline, CDR1 is MNHEY and CDR2 is SVGAGI. DNA for the CDR3: TGTGCCAGCCTCAGCGGGGGGGCCGACGGGGAGCTGTTTTTT. It is translated as CASLSGGADGELFF.

The V call is TRBV9, the J call TRBJ2-4, with D maybe TRBD2 (6 bases). This CDR3 has 16 amino acids. Germline loops: CDR1 SGDLS, CDR2 YYNGEE. Deletions cut 0 bases from V and 5 bases from J, with 15 bases between. CDR3 in DNA: TGTGCCAGCAGCGTAGGACCGGGGGTAGGCGAAAACATTCAGTACTTC. Protein sequence: CASSVGPGVGENIQYF.

This chain links TRBV29-1 with TRBJ1-2; the match to TRBD1 covers 9 bases. Per the germline V gene, CDR1 is SQVTM and CDR2 is ANQGSEA. V shed 7 bases, J shed 4 bases, and the junction held 10 bases outside the gene matches. This CDR3 comprises 14 residues. CDR3 protein: CSARMDRGTYGYTF. DNA of the CDR3: TGCAGCGCCCGGATGGACAGGGGAACCTATGGCTACACCTTC. Drawing the rest from reference TRBV29-1 and TRBJ1-2, the complete variable domain is SAVISQKPSRDICQRGTSLTIQCQVDSQVTMMFWYRQQPGQSLTLIATANQGSEATYESGFVIDKFPISRPNLTFSTLTVSNMSPEDSSIYLCSARMDRGTYGYTFGSGTRLTVV.

There are a few counts of this clone. This chain links TRBV6-5 with TRBJ2-7; D may be TRBD2 (7 bases). Germline V CDR1 and CDR2: MNHEY, SVGAGI. V was pared by 2 bases and J by 5 bases, with 16 bases between. The CDR3 length is 15 residues. For the CDR3, the DNA is TGTGCCAGCAGTTACCGGGCAGAGGGGGGGAACGAGCAGTACTTC. Its protein product is CASSYRAEGGNEQYF.

The chain carries TRBV7-9 and TRBJ2-5, with a weak D call TRBD2 (5 bases). Germline values: CDR1 SEHNR, CDR2 FQNEAQ (reference sequence). There are 17 residues in the CDR3. The V end was cut by 5 bases, the J end by 5 bases, with 24 bases between. For the CDR3, the DNA is TGTGCCAGCAGCGAGCATGGACGAGGGCGGCTCTCGGAGACCCAGTACTTC. It translates to CASSEHGRGRLSETQYF.

This chain connects TRBV5-5 to TRBJ1-2; D gene ambiguous. The CDR3 totals 12 residues. Germline V gene sequence: CDR1 SGHKS, CDR2 YYEKEE (reference sequence). Trimming pared 2 bases from V and 8 bases from J, leaving 10 bases between. CDR3 loop: CASSFLDSGYTF. In DNA, the CDR3 is TGTGCCAGCAGCTTCTTGGACTCAGGCTACACCTTC.

The rearrangement joins TRBV5-1 to TRBJ2-1, with a tentative D call TRBD2 (6 bases). The CDR3 spans 15 residues. V was pared by 4 bases and J by 2 bases, with 13 bases between. The germline CDR1 and CDR2 sequences are SGHRS and YFSETQ. The CDR3 bases are TGCGCCAGCAGCCCTTTAGCGGTCGCCTACAATGAGCAGTTCTTC. It encodes CASSPLAVAYNEQFF.

CDR3: CASTASYNSPLHF. For the CDR3, the DNA is TGTGCCAGTACGGCGAGCTATAATTCACCCCTCCACTTT. The V gene is TRBV19, the J gene TRBJ1-6, with unresolved D. Germline lookup yields CDR1 LNHDA and CDR2 SQIVND (reference sequence). The V and J ends lost 7 bases and 3 bases respectively, with 7 bases between them. The CDR3 is made up of 13 amino acids.

As to this clone: Other DNA sequences from this sample encode an identical CDR3 as well. This chain uses TRBV10-3 with TRBJ2-5; TRBD2 matches at 11 bases. Germline V CDR1 and CDR2: ENHRY, SYGVKD. The CDR3 has 15 amino acids. The V gene end was trimmed by 6 bases and the J gene end by 4 bases; junction bases not matched to a gene: 7. Here the CDR3 DNA reads TGTGCCATCAGGGAATCTAGCGGGGGGCGAGAGACCCAGTACTTC. Translating it yields CAIRESSGGRETQYF.

The chain joins TRBV30 to TRBJ2-7; the match to TRBD1 covers 8 bases. The germline V gene encodes CDR1 GTSNPN and CDR2 SVGIG (reference sequence). The CDR3 totals 14 residues. V gave up 4 bases and J gave up 3 bases; unmatched junction bases: 8. CDR3: CAWMKGTGDYEQYF. The DNA of the CDR3 is TGTGCCTGGATGAAGGGGACAGGTGACTACGAGCAGTACTTC.

The genes are TRBV7-3 and TRBJ2-1, with D possibly matching TRBD2 (7 bases). In germline, CDR1 is SGHTA, CDR2 FQGTGA. Trimming took 3 bases from V and 8 from J, leaving 17 bases between them. There are 15 residues in the CDR3. Written as DNA, the CDR3 is TGTGCCAGCAGCTTGGGCGGGGGCGCCGTGTATGAGCAGTTCTTC. It is translated as CASSLGGGAVYEQFF.

This chain connects TRBV7-9 to TRBJ1-2; D remains ambiguous. The germline V gene has CDR1 SEHNR and CDR2 FQNEAQ (reference sequence). The CDR3 spans 13 residues. V gave up 1 base and J gave up 4 bases, with 7 bases separating them. The DNA for the CDR3 is TGTGCCAGCAGCTTAGACAGCTTCTATGGCTACACCTTC. It codes for CASSLDSFYGYTF.

The chain employs TRBV7-2 and TRBJ1-6; tentatively, D is TRBD1 (6 bases). This CDR3 is built from 13 residues. Germline assignment: CDR1 SGHTA and CDR2 FQGNSA. V lost 6 bases to trimming and J lost 9 bases, with 12 bases between them. This CDR3 is CASRLTGPSPLHF. As DNA, the CDR3 is TGTGCCAGCAGACTTACAGGGCCTTCACCCCTCCACTTT.

This clone came up once. The chain joins TRBV7-9 to TRBJ1-2; D may be TRBD1 (6 bases). CDR1 is SEHNR and CDR2 is FQNEAQ in the germline V gene (reference sequence). Trimming took off 2 bases at V and 5 bases at J, with 15 bases between the two ends. The CDR3 consists of 15 residues. This CDR3 reads CASSLPGGGSYGYTF. DNA of the CDR3: TGTGCCAGCAGCTTACCCGGGGGGGGCTCGTATGGCTACACCTTC.

The J gene is TRBJ1-1, the V gene TRBV6-5, with a possible D match to TRBD1 (5 bases). Between the trimmed V and J ends, which lost 4 bases and 10 bases, there was a span of 16 bases. The CDR3 length is 13 residues. CDR1 is MNHEY, CDR2 SVGAGI, per germline. DNA for the CDR3: TGTGCCAGCAGTTCAAACTCACAGGTAACAGCTTTCTTT. Protein sequence: CASSSNSQVTAFF.

V is TRBV4-1 and J is TRBJ1-6; no reliable D call. Per germline, CDR1 MGHRA and CDR2 YSYEKL. With 6 bases removed from V and 0 bases from J, the gap between germline ends came to 9 bases. The CDR3 runs to 15 residues. The chain's CDR3 is CASSLFSSYNSPLHF. The CDR3 DNA reads as TGCGCCAGCAGTCTTTTTAGCTCCTATAATTCACCCCTCCACTTT.

The chain recombines TRBV6-1 with TRBJ1-5; a possible D gene is TRBD1 (5 bases). The germline CDR1 and CDR2 sequences are MNHNS and SASEGT. CDR3 size: 17 residues. The V end was cut by 1 base, the J end by 5 bases, with 18 bases between. The CDR3 DNA sequence: TGTGCCAGCAGTGAAGATTGGACCGCTGGGGGGGATCAGCCCCAGCATTTT. This sequence encodes CASSEDWTAGGDQPQHF.

This chain links TRBV5-1 with TRBJ1-4; D is unresolved. Germline V gene data show CDR1 as SGHRS and CDR2 as YFSETQ. CDR3 size: 14 residues. V was clipped by 3 bases and J by 4 bases, with 10 bases between them. Written as DNA, the CDR3 is TGCGCCAGCAGCTGGACCCCGAGTAATGAAAAACTGTTTTTT. The encoded protein is CASSWTPSNEKLFF.

The chain is built from TRBV7-2 and TRBJ2-5; D call uncertain. V lost 3 bases to trimming and J lost 3 bases, with 8 bases between them. CDR1 and CDR2 from the germline V gene are SGHTA and FQGNSA. The CDR3 is 13 residues long. CDR3 in amino acids: CASSFQEKETQYF. CDR3 coding DNA: TGTGCCAGCAGCTTTCAGGAAAAAGAGACCCAGTACTTC.